The 22 T cell receptor beta chains below come from one sample, sequenced in a study of blood T cell repertoires in COVID-19. Sequencing was performed with immunoSEQ multiplex PCR; in TCRdb, only in-frame clones are kept and a portion is missing. The profile shows approximately 200,000 clones, approximately 86% of them singletons. Sequenced input: PBMCs or T cells enriched from blood (not recorded which). The receptors were gathered from a woman aged 25 to 45 who had been exposed to COVID-19.

The chain joins TRBV9 to TRBJ2-3, with 11 bases that match TRBD2. The ends lost 3 bases at V and 8 bases at J; junction bases unmatched: 8. Germline V lookup: CDR1 SGDLS, CDR2 YYNGEE. This CDR3 is built from 15 residues. This chain's CDR3 is CASSGIAGGQGTQYF. CDR3 DNA sequence: TGTGCCAGCAGCGGCATAGCGGGGGGGCAAGGTACGCAGTATTTT. Supplemented by reference TRBV9 and TRBJ2-3, the full variable domain reads DSGVTQTPKHLITATGQRVTLRCSPRSGDLSVYWYQQSLDQGLQFLIQYYNGEERAKGNILERFSAQQFPDLHSELNLSSLELGDSALYFCASSGIAGGQGTQYFGPGTRLTVL.

The CDR3 DNA reads TGTGCCAGCAGCTTAGGGGGGCCAACTGAAGCTTTCTTT. This gives the protein CASSLGGPTEAFF. The genes are TRBV11-2 and TRBJ1-1; D is possibly TRBD1 (6 bases). The CDR3 sequence is 13 residues long. The germline gives CDR1 SGHAT, CDR2 FQNNGV. With 1 base removed from V and 5 bases from J, the gap between germline ends came to 8 bases.

This clone has just one count. This chain links TRBV27 with TRBJ1-2, with D hard to call. V lost 6 bases to trimming and J lost 8 bases, with 25 bases between them. Germline V gives CDR1 MNHEY, CDR2 SMNVEV (reference sequence). The CDR3 runs 16 residues. CDR3 sequence (DNA): TGTGCCAGCAGCTCCCGCACCCTTGGCGGCACGGAGGGCTACACCTTC. This encodes CASSSRTLGGTEGYTF.

This chain links TRBV24-1 with TRBJ2-3; tentative D call: TRBD1 (6 bases). Trimming pared 3 bases from V and 2 bases from J, leaving 11 bases between. CDR1 and CDR2 from the germline V gene are KGHDR and SFDVKD. The CDR3 extends over 15 amino acids. CDR3 protein: CATSDKQGFTDTQYF. CDR3 sequence (DNA): TGTGCCACCAGTGATAAGCAGGGGTTCACAGATACGCAGTATTTT.

V usage is TRBV7-8 and J usage is TRBJ2-1, with 7 bases aligning to TRBD2. The trim removed 5 bases at V and 8 bases at J, leaving 9 bases unmatched. CDR1 SGHVS and CDR2 FQNEAQ come from the germline V gene. The CDR3 is made up of 14 amino acids. The CDR3 loop reads CASSPPLSGDEQFF. CDR3 DNA sequence: TGTGCCAGCAGCCCTCCTTTAAGCGGGGATGAGCAGTTCTTC.

The V gene is TRBV18, the J gene TRBJ1-2; TRBD1 matches 7 bases. V lost 3 bases to trimming and J lost 7 bases; unmatched junction nucleotides: 8. The CDR3 contains 14 residues. Germline V gene data show CDR1 as KGHSH and CDR2 as LQKENI. This CDR3 reads CASSPKRQGGGYTF. CDR3 bases: TGTGCCAGCTCACCTAAACGACAGGGTGGTGGCTACACCTTC. The variable domain in full, with the rest retrieved from reference TRBV18 and TRBJ1-2, is NAGVMQNPRHLVRRRGQEARLRCSPMKGHSHVYWYRQLPEEGLKFMVYLQKENIIDESGMPKERFSAEFPKEGPSILRIQQVVRGDSAAYFCASSPKRQGGGYTFGSGTRLTVV.

This CDR3 reads CASSQDHGTQYF. The CDR3 coding sequence is TGTGCCAGCAGCCAAGATCACGGTACCCAGTACTTC. This chain uses TRBV3-1 (or the pseudogene TRBV3-2) with TRBJ2-5; D gene unclear. The CDR3 sequence is 12 residues long. V lost 0 bases and J 8 bases, leaving 7 bases between the germline ends. Germline assignment: CDR1 LGHDT and CDR2 YNNKEL (reference sequence).

This chain links TRBV6-5 with TRBJ2-7, with 8 bases matching TRBD1. This CDR3 has 13 residues. Trimming removed 10 bases from V and 3 bases from J; junction bases left unmatched: 8. Germline CDR1 and CDR2: MNHEY and SVGAGI. CDR3 DNA: TGTGCCATCAGGAAGACAGGGGTCTACGAGCAGTACTTC. Amino acid sequence: CAIRKTGVYEQYF.

The V call is TRBV3-1 (or the pseudogene TRBV3-2), the J call TRBJ2-7; 10 bases are a match to TRBD1. This CDR3 is built from 15 residues. V was clipped by 5 bases and J by 3 bases; unmatched bases: 7. Germline V gene data show CDR1 as LGHDT and CDR2 as YNNKEL (reference sequence). The CDR3 region is CASSARDRGLYEQYF. CDR3 in DNA: TGTGCCAGCAGCGCCCGGGACAGGGGACTCTACGAGCAGTACTTC.

The V gene is TRBV7-9, the J gene TRBJ2-3; a possible D gene is TRBD1 (5 bases). The CDR3 is 14 residues long. The V and J ends lost 5 bases and 0 bases respectively, with 9 bases between them. From germline, CDR1 is SEHNR and CDR2 FQNEAQ (reference sequence). This CDR3 reads CASSPDSSTDTQYF. The CDR3 coding sequence is TGTGCCAGCAGCCCCGACAGCAGCACAGATACGCAGTATTTT. Filled out from reference TRBV7-9 and TRBJ2-3, the complete variable domain reads DTGVSQNPRHKITKRGQNVTFRCDPISEHNRLYWYRQTLGQGPEFLTYFQNEAQLEKSRLLSDRFSAERPKGSFSTLEIQRTEQGDSAMYLCASSPDSSTDTQYFGPGTRLTVL.

The gene calls are TRBV2 and TRBJ2-7; 7 bases map to TRBD2. This CDR3 has 16 amino acids. J lost 1 base, V lost 7 bases, and 13 bases had no gene match. Germline CDR1 reads SNHLY; CDR2 reads FYNNEI. CDR3 in DNA: TGTGCCAGCACCCCCATCGAAGCGGGGCGATCCTACGAGCAGTACTTC. This translates into CASTPIEAGRSYEQYF.

This clone was recorded many times. The chain uses TRBV15 and TRBJ1-2; 9 bases match TRBD1. Unmatched junction bases numbered 4, after V lost 3 bases and J lost 5 bases. The CDR3 runs 14 residues. Germline V gives CDR1 LNHNV, CDR2 YYDKDF (reference sequence). The DNA of the CDR3 is TGTGCCACCAGCAGGGAGGGACAGGGATATGGCTACACCTTC. Protein: CATSREGQGYGYTF.

The chain recombines TRBV2 with TRBJ1-1; D is possibly TRBD1 (6 bases). The CDR3 runs 13 residues. With 7 bases removed from V and 0 bases from J, the gap between germline ends came to 9 bases. The germline V gene encodes CDR1 SNHLY and CDR2 FYNNEI. The DNA of the CDR3 is TGTGCCAGCATTGGACAGCTGAACACTGAAGCTTTCTTT. This codes for CASIGQLNTEAFF.

This chain connects TRBV5-1 to TRBJ1-1, with a possible D match to TRBD1 (6 bases). Trimming took 5 bases from V and 3 from J, leaving 11 bases between them. Germline CDR1 and CDR2: SGHRS and YFSETQ. CDR3 length equals 13 residues. The CDR3 is CASRSGQYTEAFF. In nucleotides, the CDR3 is TGCGCCAGCAGATCTGGACAGTACACTGAAGCTTTCTTT.

The rearrangement links TRBV24-1 to TRBJ1-6, with D unresolved. Trimming removed 2 bases from V and 5 bases from J, with 9 bases in between. Germline V gene lookup returns CDR1 KGHDR and CDR2 SFDVKD. This CDR3 has 15 residues. The CDR3 spells CATSDSRQHNSPLHF. The CDR3 DNA sequence: TGTGCCACCAGTGATTCCAGGCAGCATAATTCACCCCTCCACTTT.

The chain joins TRBV27 to TRBJ1-2; D is uncertain. Trimming left V 3 bases short and J 5 bases short, with 10 bases between. From germline, CDR1 is MNHEY and CDR2 SMNVEV (reference sequence). The CDR3 consists of 13 residues. The CDR3 coding sequence is TGTGCCAGCAGTTTTTCCGGACTGTATGGCTACACCTTC. Amino acids: CASSFSGLYGYTF.

The chain couples TRBV5-1 to TRBJ1-2; 12 bases agree with TRBD1. The ends lost 4 bases at V and 0 bases at J; junction bases unmatched: 10. Germline CDR1 and CDR2: SGHRS and YFSETQ. CDR3 length equals 18 residues. The CDR3 spells CASSPAPGQGASNYGYTF. The CDR3 DNA is TGCGCCAGCAGCCCAGCACCGGGACAGGGGGCCTCTAACTATGGCTACACCTTC.

The chain joins TRBV30 to TRBJ2-2; TRBD1 aligns across 7 bases. With V trimmed by 3 bases and J by 7 bases, 8 bases remained unmatched. Germline loops: CDR1 GTSNPN, CDR2 SVGIG (reference sequence). The CDR3 is 14 amino acids. The CDR3 coding sequence is TGTGCCTGGAGACTGACAGGGTACGGCGGGGAGCTGTTTTTT. Residues: CAWRLTGYGGELFF.

V usage is TRBV5-1 and J usage is TRBJ2-1; TRBD2 matches 11 bases. The length of the CDR3 is 15 residues. Germline CDR1 is SGHRS and CDR2 is YFSETQ. With V trimmed by 2 bases and J by 6 bases, 4 bases remained unmatched. CDR3 protein: CASSFSGGAPNEQFF. The CDR3 DNA sequence: TGCGCCAGCAGCTTTAGCGGGGGGGCCCCCAATGAGCAGTTCTTC.

This rearrangement joins TRBV12-3 or TRBV12-4 to TRBJ1-2; D gene ambiguous. The CDR3 consists of 13 residues. V was trimmed by 3 bases and J by 8 bases, leaving 13 bases between them. In DNA, the CDR3 is TGTGCCAGCAGTTTCGAGGGTTTGCGGGGCTACACCTTC. Translation gives CASSFEGLRGYTF.

This clone was seen only a few times. The chain joins TRBV19 to TRBJ1-3; D unresolved. V gave up 7 bases and J gave up 0 bases, with 16 bases separating them. The CDR3 runs to 16 residues. Germline CDR1 LNHDA, CDR2 SQIVND (reference sequence). The CDR3 DNA follows: TGTGCCAGTACCGCGATGGGCTTCAACTCTGGAAACACCATATATTTT. Its protein is CASTAMGFNSGNTIYF.

The rearrangement joins TRBV19 to TRBJ2-2, with TRBD1 matching 9 bases. Germline V gives CDR1 LNHDA, CDR2 SQIVND (reference sequence). V dropped 7 bases and J dropped 3; count of bases not matched to a gene: 9. This CDR3 is 16 amino acids long. The CDR3 nucleotides read TGTGCCAGTAAAGCCACGGGACAGGGATACACCGGGGAGCTGTTTTTT. This sequence encodes CASKATGQGYTGELFF.